This T cell receptor beta chain was identified during a study of T cell repertoires in cytomegalovirus infection. Study at large: Public signatures in TCR beta pointed to CMV infection and matching HLA type.

TCRdb re-analysed the reads in MiXCR, keeping a single row per CDR3 protein. The sample lists 40,000 to 50,000 distinct CDR3 sequences, more than 20% occurring once. Comment on this clonotype: The antigen is not known.

The germline V and J ends were trimmed by 8 bases and 7 bases, with 15 bases remaining between them. Per the germline V gene, CDR1 is MNHNY and CDR2 is SVGAGI (reference sequence). The CDR3 has 13 residues. Study-level results: Individuals carrying CMV plus the relevant HLA were identified by cumulative frequency of public TCR beta families.

The sample was PBMCs, sequenced either directly or after in vitro stimulation (not recorded which). V is TRBV6-6 and J is TRBJ1-5; D ambiguous. This clonotype was obtained from a human donor in good health (CMV status not recorded). Some clones in this sample may be carry-over from other donors' samples. Here the CDR3 reads CASQREVGQPQHF. Written as DNA, the CDR3 is TGTGCCAGCCAAAGGGAGGTTGGCCAGCCCCAGCATTTT.